Below, 14 T cell receptor beta chains from the same sample are listed, as sequenced in a study of blood T cell repertoires in COVID-19. TCRdb's copy holds only in-frame clones and misses some; the assay was immunoSEQ multiplex PCR. The table records over 150,000 clones, more than 70% of them present only once. Material: peripheral blood. These receptors were obtained from a woman at least 80 years old with active or convalescent COVID-19.

V is TRBV5-1 and J is TRBJ2-1; 7 positions match TRBD2. Germline V gene data show CDR1 as SGHRS and CDR2 as YFSETQ. The CDR3 totals 14 residues. The junction had 6 bases not matched to a gene; V was cut back by 5 bases and J by 4 bases. The CDR3 DNA sequence: TGCGCCAGCAGTAACCCTAGCGGTTACAATGAGCAGTTCTTC. The encoded protein is CASSNPSGYNEQFF.

This rearrangement joins TRBV6-4 to TRBJ1-2; TRBD1 agrees at 12 bases. The CDR3 runs to 16 residues. Looked up from germline, CDR1 is MRHNA and CDR2 is SNTAGT. Trimming removed 2 bases from V and 7 bases from J; junction bases left unmatched: 8. CDR3 residues: CASSDGTGGAKSGYTF. The DNA of the CDR3 is TGTGCCAGCAGTGACGGGACAGGGGGCGCTAAGAGTGGCTACACCTTC.

This chain's CDR3 is CASSPQTGDTGELFF. The CDR3 region has the DNA TGTGCCAGCTCACCTCAGACAGGGGACACCGGGGAGCTGTTTTTT. The chain employs TRBV18 and TRBJ2-2; 8 bases match TRBD1. Germline lookup yields CDR1 KGHSH and CDR2 LQKENI. The CDR3 totals 15 residues. The V gene end was trimmed by 3 bases and the J gene end by 3 bases; junction bases not matched to a gene: 3.

The genes are TRBV28 and TRBJ1-2; TRBD1 might be the D (5 bases). The CDR3 contains 13 residues. V was pared by 4 bases and J by 8 bases, with 14 bases between. Germline assignment: CDR1 MDHEN and CDR2 SYDVKM. The DNA of the CDR3 is TGTGCCAGCAGTTCTGGGGCTAATCGGGGCTACACCTTC. Its translation is CASSSGANRGYTF.

This chain joins TRBV27 and TRBJ2-3; no reliable D call. CDR1 is MNHEY and CDR2 is SMNVEV in the germline V gene (reference sequence). CDR3 length: 13 amino acids. V was shortened by 3 bases and J by 2 bases, with 6 bases between the two germline ends. The CDR3 here is CASSLSYTDTQYF. As DNA, the CDR3 is TGTGCCAGCAGTTTGTCTTACACAGATACGCAGTATTTT.

The chain joins TRBV5-1 to TRBJ2-4; D perhaps matches TRBD1 (6 bases). Trimming pared 3 bases from V and 0 bases from J, leaving 13 bases between. The length of the CDR3 is 16 residues. The germline V gene has CDR1 SGHRS and CDR2 YFSETQ. DNA of the CDR3: TGCGCCAGCAGCTACGACCGGGACATAGCCAAAAACATTCAGTACTTC. Its protein is CASSYDRDIAKNIQYF.

The chain employs TRBV11-2 and TRBJ1-1; maybe TRBD1 (6 bases). The V end lost 0 bases, the J end lost 4 bases, and 18 bases lay between the germline ends. The CDR3 length is 17 residues. The germline V gene encodes CDR1 SGHAT and CDR2 FQNNGV. CDR3 sequence (DNA): TGTGCCAGCAGCTTAGAAGGGACACCCTGGTGGGGCACTGAAGCTTTCTTT. This codes for CASSLEGTPWWGTEAFF.

The V call is TRBV6-5, the J call TRBJ1-6, with TRBD1 matching over 8 bases. V gave up 6 bases and J gave up 10 bases; unmatched junction bases: 11. Germline V gene lookup returns CDR1 MNHEY and CDR2 SVGAGI. CDR3 length equals 15 residues. CDR3 nucleotides: TGTGCCAGCAGGCCGAGACAGGGGCGCTGGTCACCCCTCCACTTT. Its protein product is CASRPRQGRWSPLHF.

Only a few counts were recorded for this clone. The gene calls are TRBV24-1 and TRBJ2-1, with D possibly matching TRBD2 (5 bases). CDR3 length equals 15 residues. Germline lookup yields CDR1 KGHDR and CDR2 SFDVKD. With 2 bases removed from V and 5 bases from J, the gap between germline ends came to 12 bases. CDR3 sequence reads: CATSDYLSGNNEQFF. The CDR3, as DNA: TGTGCCACCAGTGATTACTTAAGCGGAAACAATGAGCAGTTCTTC.

This clone came up once. This chain links TRBV5-1 with TRBJ1-1; TRBD1 might be the D (5 bases). Per the germline V gene, CDR1 is SGHRS and CDR2 is YFSETQ. The CDR3 is 14 amino acids. V dropped 3 bases and J dropped 2 bases, with 11 bases sitting between them. The CDR3 region is CASSWTWGNTEAFF. CDR3 nucleotide sequence: TGCGCCAGCAGCTGGACCTGGGGCAACACTGAAGCTTTCTTT.

CDR3 protein: CASSTGTGVDEQYF. As DNA, the CDR3 is TGTGCCAGCAGTACCGGGACAGGGGTCGACGAGCAGTACTTC. This chain links TRBV28 with TRBJ2-7; TRBD1 matches 10 bases. The CDR3 extends over 14 amino acids. Germline lookup yields CDR1 MDHEN and CDR2 SYDVKM. V was pared by 5 bases and J by 5 bases, with 6 bases of the junction left unmatched.

This clone occurred a few times. V gene TRBV11-2 combines with J gene TRBJ1-2, with a tentative D call TRBD1 (6 bases). The CDR3 totals 13 residues. The germline V gene has CDR1 SGHAT and CDR2 FQNNGV. Trimming shortened V by 1 base and J by 7 bases, and 10 bases separated the two germline ends. CDR3 coding DNA: TGTGCCAGCAGCTTAGCAGGGGCGGTTGGCTACACCTTC. Its protein is CASSLAGAVGYTF.

V is TRBV5-1 and J is TRBJ2-7, with TRBD2 as a possible D gene (5 bases). The CDR3 totals 12 residues. Germline CDR1 is SGHRS and CDR2 is YFSETQ. V lost 4 bases and J 4 bases, leaving 9 bases between the germline ends. This CDR3 reads CASSPGLYEQYF. CDR3 DNA sequence: TGCGCCAGCAGCCCCGGACTTTACGAGCAGTACTTC. The full variable domain, in which reference TRBV5-1 and TRBJ2-7 provide the parts outside the CDR3, is KAGVTQTPRYLIKTRGQQVTLSCSPISGHRSVSWYQQTPGQGLQFLFEYFSETQRNKGNFPGRFSGRQFSNSRSEMNVSTLELGDSALYLCASSPGLYEQYFGPGTRLTVT.

The chain couples TRBV2 to TRBJ2-7; TRBD1 agrees at 8 bases. This CDR3 is 12 amino acids long. The germline V gene has CDR1 SNHLY and CDR2 FYNNEI. After removal of 8 bases from V and 4 bases from J, the junction contained 4 bases not matched to a gene. CDR3 sequence reads: CASDRGRYEQYF. CDR3 coding DNA: TGTGCCAGCGACAGGGGCCGTTACGAGCAGTACTTC.